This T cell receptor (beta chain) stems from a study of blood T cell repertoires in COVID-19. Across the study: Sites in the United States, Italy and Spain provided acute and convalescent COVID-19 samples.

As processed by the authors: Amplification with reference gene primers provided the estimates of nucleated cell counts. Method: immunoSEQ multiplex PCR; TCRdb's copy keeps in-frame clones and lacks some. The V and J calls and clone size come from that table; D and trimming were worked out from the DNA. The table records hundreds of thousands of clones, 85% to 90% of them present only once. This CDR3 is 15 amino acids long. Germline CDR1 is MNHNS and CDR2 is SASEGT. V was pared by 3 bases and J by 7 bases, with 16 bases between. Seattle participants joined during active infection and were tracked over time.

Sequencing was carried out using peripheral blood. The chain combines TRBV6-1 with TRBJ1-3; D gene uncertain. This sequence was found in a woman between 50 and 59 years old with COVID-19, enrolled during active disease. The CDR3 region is CASSDPPGFGNTIYF. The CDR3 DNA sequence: TGTGCCAGCAGTGACCCCCCGGGTTTCGGTAACACCATATATTTT.